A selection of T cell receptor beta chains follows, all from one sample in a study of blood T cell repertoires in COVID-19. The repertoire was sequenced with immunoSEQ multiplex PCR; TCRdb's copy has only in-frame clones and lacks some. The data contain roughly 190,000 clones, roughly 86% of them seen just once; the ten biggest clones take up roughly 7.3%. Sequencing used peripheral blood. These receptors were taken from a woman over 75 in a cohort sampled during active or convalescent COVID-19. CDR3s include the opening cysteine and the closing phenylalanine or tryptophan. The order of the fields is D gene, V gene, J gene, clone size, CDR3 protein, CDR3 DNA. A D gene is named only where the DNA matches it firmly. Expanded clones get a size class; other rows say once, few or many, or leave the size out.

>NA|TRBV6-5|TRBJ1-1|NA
CASSYSPDRNTEAFF
TGTGCCAGCAGTTACTCCCCGGACAGGAACACTGAAGCTTTCTTT
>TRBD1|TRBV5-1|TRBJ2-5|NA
CASRDSEETQYF
TGCGCCAGCCGGGACAGCGAAGAGACCCAGTACTTC
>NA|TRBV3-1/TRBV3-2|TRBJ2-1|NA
CASSQVNNEQFF
TGTGCCAGCAGCCAAGTTAATAATGAGCAGTTCTTC
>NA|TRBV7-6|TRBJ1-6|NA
CASSLAGGAGSSPLHF
TGTGCCAGCAGCTTAGCGGGAGGCGCAGGTTCTTCACCCCTCCACTTT
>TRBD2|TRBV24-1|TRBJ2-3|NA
CATSTGGIPWFTDTQYF
TGTGCCACCTCCACGGGGGGGATTCCATGGTTCACAGATACGCAGTATTTT
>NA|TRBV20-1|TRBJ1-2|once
CSASHEDSFYGYTF
TGCAGTGCTAGTCACGAGGACAGCTTCTATGGCTACACCTTC
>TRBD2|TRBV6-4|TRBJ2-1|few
CASRPTSGGAGEQFF
TGTGCCAGCAGACCCACTAGCGGGGGGGCTGGTGAGCAGTTCTTC
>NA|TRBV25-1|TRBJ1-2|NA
CASSGTARNYGYTF
TGTGCCAGCAGTGGGACAGCAAGGAACTATGGCTACACCTTC
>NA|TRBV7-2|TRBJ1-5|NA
CASSLDGAQPQHF
TGTGCCAGCAGCTTAGATGGGGCTCAGCCCCAGCATTTT
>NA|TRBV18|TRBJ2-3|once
CASSPPGRVGTDTQYF
TGTGCCAGCTCGCCTCCCGGCAGGGTTGGTACAGATACGCAGTATTTT
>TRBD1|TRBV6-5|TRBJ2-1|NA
CASRGQGGEQFF
TGTGCCAGCAGAGGACAGGGGGGTGAGCAGTTCTTC
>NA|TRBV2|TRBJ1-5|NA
CASRPRGSNQPQHF
TGTGCCAGCAGGCCTAGGGGGAGCAATCAGCCCCAGCATTTT
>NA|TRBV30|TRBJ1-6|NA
CAWSYRDYNSPLHF
TGTGCCTGGAGTTACAGGGACTATAATTCACCCCTCCACTTT
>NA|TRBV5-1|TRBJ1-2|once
CASSFTNSNDGYTF
TGCGCCAGCAGCTTTACCAACTCAAACGATGGCTACACCTTC
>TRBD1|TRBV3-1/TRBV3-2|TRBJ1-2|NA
CASRRQGAAYGYTF
TGTGCCAGCAGACGACAGGGGGCGGCCTATGGCTACACCTTC
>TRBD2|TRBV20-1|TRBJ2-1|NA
CSASSLAGDSYNEQFF
TGCAGTGCTAGTAGCCTAGCGGGAGACTCCTACAATGAGCAGTTCTTC
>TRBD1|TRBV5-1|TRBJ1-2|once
CASSLGRTGRSYGYTF
TGCGCCAGCAGCTTGGGGCGGACAGGTCGTAGCTATGGCTACACCTTC
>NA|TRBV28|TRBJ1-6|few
CASRQGISPLHF
TGTGCCAGCAGACAGGGAATATCACCCCTCCACTTT
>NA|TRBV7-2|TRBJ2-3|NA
CASSFSTTDTQYF
TGTGCCAGCAGCTTCTCTACCACAGATACGCAGTATTTT
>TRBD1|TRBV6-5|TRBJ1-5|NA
CASSRDRGRQPQHF
TGTGCCAGCAGCCGGGACAGGGGGCGTCAGCCCCAGCATTTT
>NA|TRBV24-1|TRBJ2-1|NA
CATSDFRGSAGQNNEQFF
TGTGCCACCAGTGATTTCAGGGGCTCAGCGGGGCAGAACAATGAGCAGTTCTTC
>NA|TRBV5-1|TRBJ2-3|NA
CASSLATGYSTDTQYF
TGCGCCAGCAGCTTGGCCACGGGGTATAGCACAGATACGCAGTATTTT
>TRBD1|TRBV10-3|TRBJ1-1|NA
CAIRGQANTEAFF
TGTGCCATCAGGGGACAGGCGAACACTGAAGCTTTCTTT
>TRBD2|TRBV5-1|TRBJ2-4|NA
CATSLAGGNIQYF
TGCGCCACCAGCCTAGCGGGGGGGAACATTCAGTACTTC
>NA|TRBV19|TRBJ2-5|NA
CASSIAITQETQYF
TGTGCCAGTAGTATAGCTATAACCCAAGAGACCCAGTACTTC
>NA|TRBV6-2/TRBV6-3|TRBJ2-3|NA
CASSDPLAYTQYF
TGTGCCAGCAGTGACCCCTTAGCGTATACGCAGTATTTT
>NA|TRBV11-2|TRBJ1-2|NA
CASSHTAGGGYTF
TGTGCCAGCAGTCATACGGCGGGGGGAGGCTACACCTTC
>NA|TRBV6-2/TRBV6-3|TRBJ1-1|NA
CASSFRTANTEAFF
TGTGCCAGCAGTTTTCGGACAGCCAACACTGAAGCTTTCTTT
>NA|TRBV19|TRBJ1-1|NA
CASSKRLQAEAFF
TGTGCCAGTAGTAAGAGGTTACAGGCTGAAGCTTTCTTT
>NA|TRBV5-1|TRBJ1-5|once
CASSLGGSNQPQHF
TGCGCCAGCAGCTTAGGGGGTAGCAATCAGCCCCAGCATTTT
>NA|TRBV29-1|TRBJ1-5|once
CSAGAGDPNQPQHF
TGCAGCGCCGGAGCAGGGGATCCCAATCAGCCCCAGCATTTT
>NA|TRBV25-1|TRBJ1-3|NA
CASRSSYPSGNTIYF
TGTGCCAGCAGATCGAGCTACCCCTCTGGAAACACCATATATTTT
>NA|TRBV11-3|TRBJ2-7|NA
CASSLAGLQKTIYF
TGTGCCAGCAGCTTAGCTGGTTTACAGAAGACGATCTACTTC
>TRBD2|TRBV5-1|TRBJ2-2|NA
CASSLWSGGPTGELFF
TGCGCCAGCAGCTTGTGGAGCGGGGGGCCCACCGGGGAGCTGTTTTTT
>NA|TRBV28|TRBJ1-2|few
CASSLEVLRLHGYTF
TGTGCCAGCAGTTTAGAGGTTCTAAGACTTCACGGCTACACCTTC
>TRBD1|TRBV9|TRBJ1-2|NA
CASSDNEKGAPTGYGYTF
TGTGCCAGCAGCGACAACGAGAAGGGGGCTCCGACGGGCTATGGCTACACCTTC
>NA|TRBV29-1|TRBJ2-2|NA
CSFSERTSNTGELFF
TGCAGTTTTTCTGAGAGGACATCGAACACCGGGGAGCTGTTTTTT
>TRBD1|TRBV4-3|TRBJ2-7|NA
CASSLQQGAHEQYF
TGCGCCAGCAGCCTGCAACAGGGGGCCCACGAGCAGTACTTC
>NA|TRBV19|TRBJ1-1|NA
CASSETGLNTEAFF
TGTGCCAGTAGTGAAACAGGGTTGAACACTGAAGCTTTCTTT
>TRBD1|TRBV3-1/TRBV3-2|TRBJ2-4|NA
CASSRTGVNIQYF
TGTGCCAGCAGCCGGACAGGGGTAAACATTCAGTACTTC
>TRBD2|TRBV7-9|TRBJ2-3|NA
CASSLASGDYTDTQYF
TGTGCCAGCAGCTTAGCGTCGGGGGACTACACAGATACGCAGTATTTT
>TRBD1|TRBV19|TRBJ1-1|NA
CASSIFDRGRNTEAFF
TGTGCCAGTAGTATATTCGACAGGGGTAGGAACACTGAAGCTTTCTTT